This TCR beta chain was sequenced in a study of CXCR3-negative and CXCR3-positive naive CD8 T cells. CD45RO-CCR7+CD27+CD95- defined naive CD8+ T cells. Study outcomes and limitations: For naive cells, CXCR3-negative and CXCR3-positive subsets had similar TRBV-TRBJ usage; for memory cells, usage differed.

With regard to this clonotype: What it binds is not known.

Germline lookup yields CDR1 LGHNA and CDR2 YSLEER. The length of the CDR3 is 15 residues. UMI-labeled 5' RACE yielded the TRB cDNA libraries. Reprocessing the 5' RACE reads, TCRdb reports a single entry for every CDR3 protein and omits DNA. Here the sample table reports tens of thousands of distinct CDR3 sequences. The genes are TRBV4-3 and TRBJ1-2; no DNA is available, so the TRBD1 call from TCRdb remains unchecked. The receptor was isolated from a human donor in good health. Some clones in this sample may be carry-over from other donors' samples. Material: naive CXCR3- CD8+ T cells from blood. As to subset: CD45RO-CCR7+CD27+CD95- naive CD8+ T cells lacking CXCR3 (TNR3-). The CDR3 sequence: CASSQESGMNYGYTF.